The 3 T cell receptor beta chains below come from one sample, sequenced in a study of shared clonotypes between healthy human individuals. Data came from immunoSEQ multiplex PCR; TCRdb stores just in-frame clones and leaves some out. Of millions of clones in the sample, roughly nine tenths were seen once. The sequencing sample was made of naive CD4+ T cells sorted from blood. Stated subset: CD45RA+ positively selected. The receptors derive from a man younger than 30 in good health.

This clone was seen only once. The chain combines TRBV7-9 with TRBJ2-7; 13 bases map to TRBD2. Trimming removed 6 bases from V and 3 bases from J; junction bases left unmatched: 11. CDR1 is SEHNR and CDR2 is FQNEAQ in the germline V gene (reference sequence). This CDR3 contains 17 residues. The CDR3 coding sequence is TGTGCCAGCAGGGCAACTAGCGGGAGGGCCCGTAGCTACGAGCAGTACTTC. It yields the protein CASRATSGRARSYEQYF.

Comments on this clone: One end of the junction is discordant with germline, which a read error may explain. The V call is TRBV28, the J call TRBJ2-7, with D perhaps matching TRBD1 or TRBD2 (5 bases each). The CDR3 extends over 15 amino acids. CDR1 is MDHEN and CDR2 is SYDVKM in the germline V gene. The CDR3 reads CASSPPGTVQRSLDF. The DNA for the CDR3 is TGTGCCAGCAGCCCCCCAGGGACGGTGCAAAGAAGTTTGGACTTC.

The J gene is TRBJ2-5, the V gene TRBV4-1; D may match TRBD1 or TRBD2 (5 bases each). Germline-derived CDR1 and CDR2 are MGHRA and YSYEKL. The CDR3 has 15 residues. Trimming shortened V by 0 bases and J by 0 bases, and 8 bases separated the two germline ends. The CDR3 DNA follows: TGCGCCAGCAGCCAAGACGGGACGCACCAAGAGACCCAGTACTTC. Protein: CASSQDGTHQETQYF.